This T cell receptor beta chain was recorded in a study of blood T cell repertoires in COVID-19. CDR3 length: 12 amino acids. V was cut by 5 bases and J by 3 bases, with 8 bases left in between. Germline assignment: CDR1 SGHTA and CDR2 FQGNSA. Produced via immunoSEQ multiplex PCR; TCRdb's table is partial and in-frame only. The top ten hold approximately 15% of the sample, which has around 200,000 clones, around 84% seen once. The chain couples TRBV7-2 to TRBJ2-7, with D tentatively TRBD1 (6 bases). Sequencing was done on a sample of peripheral blood. The receptor was isolated from a man aged 25-40 years with active or convalescent COVID-19. The CDR3 is CASSAQGYEQYF. The CDR3 DNA follows: TGTGCCAGCAGCGCACAGGGCTACGAGCAGTACTTC.